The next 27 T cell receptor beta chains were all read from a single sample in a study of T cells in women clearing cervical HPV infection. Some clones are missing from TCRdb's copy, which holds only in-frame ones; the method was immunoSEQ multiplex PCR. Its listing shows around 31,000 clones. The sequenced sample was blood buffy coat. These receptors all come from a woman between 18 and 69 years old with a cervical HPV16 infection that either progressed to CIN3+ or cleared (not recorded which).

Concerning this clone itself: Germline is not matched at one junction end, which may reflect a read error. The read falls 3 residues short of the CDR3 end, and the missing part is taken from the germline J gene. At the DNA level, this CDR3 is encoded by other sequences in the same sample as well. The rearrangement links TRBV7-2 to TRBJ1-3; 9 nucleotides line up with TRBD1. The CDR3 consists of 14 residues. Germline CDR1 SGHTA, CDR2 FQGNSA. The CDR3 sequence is CASSFRTGENTIYF. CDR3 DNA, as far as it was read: TGTGCCAGCAGCTTTCGGACAGGGGAAAACACA.

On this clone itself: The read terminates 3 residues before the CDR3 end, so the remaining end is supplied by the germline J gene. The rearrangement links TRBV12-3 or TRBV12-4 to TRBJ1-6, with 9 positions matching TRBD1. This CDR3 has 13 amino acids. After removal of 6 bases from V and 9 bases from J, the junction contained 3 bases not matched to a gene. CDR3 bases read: TGTGCCAGCAGAGGACAGGGGAGTTCACCC. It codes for CASRGQGSSP. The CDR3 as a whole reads CASRGQGSSPLHF.

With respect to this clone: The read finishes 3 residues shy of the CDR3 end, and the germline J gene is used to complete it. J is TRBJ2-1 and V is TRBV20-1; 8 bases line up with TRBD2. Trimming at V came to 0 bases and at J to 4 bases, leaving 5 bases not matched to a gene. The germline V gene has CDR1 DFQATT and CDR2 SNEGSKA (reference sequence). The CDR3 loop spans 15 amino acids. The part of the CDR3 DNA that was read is TGCAGTGCTAGAGATCTCACTAGCGGTTACAATGAG. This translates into CSARDLTSGYNE. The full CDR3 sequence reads CSARDLTSGYNEQFF.

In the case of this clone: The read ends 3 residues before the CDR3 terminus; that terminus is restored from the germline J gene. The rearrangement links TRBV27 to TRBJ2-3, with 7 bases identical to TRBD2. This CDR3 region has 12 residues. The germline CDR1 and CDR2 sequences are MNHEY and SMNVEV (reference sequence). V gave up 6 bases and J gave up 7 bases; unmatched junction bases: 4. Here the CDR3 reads CASRTSPHTQYF. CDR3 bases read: TGTGCCAGCAGGACTAGCCCCCATACG.

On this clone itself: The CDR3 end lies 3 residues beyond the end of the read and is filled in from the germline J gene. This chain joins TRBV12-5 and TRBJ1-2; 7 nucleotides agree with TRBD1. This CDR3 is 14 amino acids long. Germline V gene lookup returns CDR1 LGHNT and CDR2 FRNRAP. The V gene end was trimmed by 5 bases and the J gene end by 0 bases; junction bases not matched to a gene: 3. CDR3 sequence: CASGGGQPNYGYTF. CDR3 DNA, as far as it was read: TGTGCTAGTGGTGGGGGACAGCCTAACTATGGC.

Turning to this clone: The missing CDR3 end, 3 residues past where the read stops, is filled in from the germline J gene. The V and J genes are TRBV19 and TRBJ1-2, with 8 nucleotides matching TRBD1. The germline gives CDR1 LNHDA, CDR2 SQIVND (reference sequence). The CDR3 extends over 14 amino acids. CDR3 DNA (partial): TGTGCCAGTAGTATTCGATCGACAGGGGTAGGC. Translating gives CASSIRSTGVG. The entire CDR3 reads CASSIRSTGVGYTF.

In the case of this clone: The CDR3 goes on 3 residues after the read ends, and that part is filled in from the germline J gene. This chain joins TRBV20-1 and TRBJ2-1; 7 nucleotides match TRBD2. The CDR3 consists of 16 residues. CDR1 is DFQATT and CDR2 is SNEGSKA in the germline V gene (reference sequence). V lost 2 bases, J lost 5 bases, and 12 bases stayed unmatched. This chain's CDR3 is CSARPYLAVLHNEQFF. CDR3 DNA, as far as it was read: TGCAGTGCTAGACCCTACCTAGCGGTCCTCCACAATGAG.

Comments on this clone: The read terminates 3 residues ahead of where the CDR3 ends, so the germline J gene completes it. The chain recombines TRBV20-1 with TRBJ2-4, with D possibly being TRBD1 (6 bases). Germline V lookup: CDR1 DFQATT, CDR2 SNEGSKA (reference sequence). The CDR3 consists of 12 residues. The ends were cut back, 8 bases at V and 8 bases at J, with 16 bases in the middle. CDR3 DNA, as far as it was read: TGCAGTTCCAGGGGCGGCAGGGACATT. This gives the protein CSSRGGRDI. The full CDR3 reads CSSRGGRDIQYF.

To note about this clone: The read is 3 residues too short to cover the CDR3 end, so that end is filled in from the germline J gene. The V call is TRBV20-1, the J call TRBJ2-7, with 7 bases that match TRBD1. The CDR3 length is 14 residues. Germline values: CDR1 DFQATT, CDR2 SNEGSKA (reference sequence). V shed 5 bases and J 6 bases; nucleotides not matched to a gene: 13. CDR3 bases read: TGCAGTGCTGAACCAACTAAGACAGGGTTCGAG. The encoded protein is CSAEPTKTGFE. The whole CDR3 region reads CSAEPTKTGFEQYF.

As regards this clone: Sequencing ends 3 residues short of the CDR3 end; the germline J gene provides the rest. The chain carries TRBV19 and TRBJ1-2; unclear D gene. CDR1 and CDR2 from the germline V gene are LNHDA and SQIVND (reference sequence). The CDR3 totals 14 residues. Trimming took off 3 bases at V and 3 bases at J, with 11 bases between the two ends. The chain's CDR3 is CASSIDSLDYGYTF. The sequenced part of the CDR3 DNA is TGTGCCAGTAGTATCGATAGTTTGGACTATGGC.

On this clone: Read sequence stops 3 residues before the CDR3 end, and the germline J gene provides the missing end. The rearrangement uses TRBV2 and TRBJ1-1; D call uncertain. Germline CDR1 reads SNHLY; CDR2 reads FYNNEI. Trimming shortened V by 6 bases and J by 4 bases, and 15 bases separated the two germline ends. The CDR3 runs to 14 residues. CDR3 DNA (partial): TGTGCCAGCAGCGCCACCTACCAAACCACTGAA. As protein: CASSATYQTTE. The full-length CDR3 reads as CASSATYQTTEAFF.

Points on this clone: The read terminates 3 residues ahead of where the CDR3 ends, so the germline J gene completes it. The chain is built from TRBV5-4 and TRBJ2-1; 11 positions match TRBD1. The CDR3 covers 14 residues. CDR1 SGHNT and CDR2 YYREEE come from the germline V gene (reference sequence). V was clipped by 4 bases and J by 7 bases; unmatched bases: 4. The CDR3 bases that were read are TGTGCCAGCAGCCCAGGGACAGGGGGGAATGAG. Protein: CASSPGTGGNE. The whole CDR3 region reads CASSPGTGGNEQFF.

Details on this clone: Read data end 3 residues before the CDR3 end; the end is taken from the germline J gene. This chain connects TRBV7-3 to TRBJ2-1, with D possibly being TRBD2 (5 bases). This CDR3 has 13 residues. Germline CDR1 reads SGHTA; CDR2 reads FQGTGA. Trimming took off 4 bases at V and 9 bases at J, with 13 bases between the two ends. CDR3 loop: CASSSGREGEQFF. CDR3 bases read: TGTGCCAGCAGCTCCGGTCGTGAGGGTGAG.

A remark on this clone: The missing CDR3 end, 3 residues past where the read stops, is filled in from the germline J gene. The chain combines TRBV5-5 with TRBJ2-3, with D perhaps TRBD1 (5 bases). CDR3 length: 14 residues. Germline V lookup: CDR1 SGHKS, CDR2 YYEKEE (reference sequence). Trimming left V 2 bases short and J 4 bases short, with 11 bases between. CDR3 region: CASSLGRASDTQYF. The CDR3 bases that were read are TGTGCCAGCAGCTTAGGCAGGGCTTCAGATACG. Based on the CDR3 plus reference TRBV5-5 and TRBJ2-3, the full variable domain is DAGVTQSPTHLIKTRGQQVTLRCSPISGHKSVSWYQQVLGQGPQFIFQYYEKEERGRGNFPDRFSARQFPNYSSELNVNALLLGDSALYLCASSLGRASDTQYFGPGTRLTVL.

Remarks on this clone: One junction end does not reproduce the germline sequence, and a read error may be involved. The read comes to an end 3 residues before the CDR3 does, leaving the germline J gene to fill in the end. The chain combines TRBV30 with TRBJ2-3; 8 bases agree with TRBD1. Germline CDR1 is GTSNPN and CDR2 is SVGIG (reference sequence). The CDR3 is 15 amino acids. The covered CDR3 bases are TGTGCCTGGAGCCTGACAGGGGTTCAGGCAGAGACG. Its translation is CAWSLTGVQAET. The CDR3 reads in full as CAWSLTGVQAETQYF.

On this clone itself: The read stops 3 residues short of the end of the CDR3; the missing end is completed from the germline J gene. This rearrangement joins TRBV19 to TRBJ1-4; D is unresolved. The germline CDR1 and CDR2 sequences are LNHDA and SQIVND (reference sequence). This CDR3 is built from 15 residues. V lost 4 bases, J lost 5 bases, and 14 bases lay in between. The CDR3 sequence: CASSNRPGGNEKLFF. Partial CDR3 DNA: TGTGCCAGTAGTAATCGGCCAGGTGGGAATGAAAAA.

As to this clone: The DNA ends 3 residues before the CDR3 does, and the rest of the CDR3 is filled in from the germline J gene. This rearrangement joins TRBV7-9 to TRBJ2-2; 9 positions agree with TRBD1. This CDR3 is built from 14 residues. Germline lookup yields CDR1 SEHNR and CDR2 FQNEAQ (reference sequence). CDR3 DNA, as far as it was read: TGTGCCAGCAGCTTGGACAGGGGCTATGAAAAG. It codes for CASSLDRGYEK. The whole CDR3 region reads CASSLDRGYEKLFF.

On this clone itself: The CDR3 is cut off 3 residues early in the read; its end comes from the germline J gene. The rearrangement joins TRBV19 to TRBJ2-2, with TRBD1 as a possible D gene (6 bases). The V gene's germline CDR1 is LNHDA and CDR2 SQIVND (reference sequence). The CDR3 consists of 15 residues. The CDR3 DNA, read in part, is TGTGCCAGTAGGACGCTGGGGGCGCCTAATGAAAAG. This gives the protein CASRTLGAPNEK. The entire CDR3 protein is CASRTLGAPNEKLFF.

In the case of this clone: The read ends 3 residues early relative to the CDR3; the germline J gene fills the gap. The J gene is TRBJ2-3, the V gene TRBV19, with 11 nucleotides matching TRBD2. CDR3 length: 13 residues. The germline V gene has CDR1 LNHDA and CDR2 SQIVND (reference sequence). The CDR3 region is CASRPGLAAPQYF. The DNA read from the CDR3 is TGTGCCAGTAGGCCGGGACTAGCGGCCCCG.

CDR3 amino acids: CASSESGGGWNEQFF. Partial CDR3 DNA: TGTGCCAGCAGTGAAAGCGGGGGCGGGTGGAATGAG. The rearrangement joins TRBV6-1 to TRBJ2-1; 8 bases map to TRBD2. The read ends 3 residues before the CDR3 terminus; that terminus is restored from the germline J gene. V shed 2 bases and J 7 bases; nucleotides not matched to a gene: 7. Germline V gene sequence: CDR1 MNHNS, CDR2 SASEGT. The CDR3 spans 15 residues.

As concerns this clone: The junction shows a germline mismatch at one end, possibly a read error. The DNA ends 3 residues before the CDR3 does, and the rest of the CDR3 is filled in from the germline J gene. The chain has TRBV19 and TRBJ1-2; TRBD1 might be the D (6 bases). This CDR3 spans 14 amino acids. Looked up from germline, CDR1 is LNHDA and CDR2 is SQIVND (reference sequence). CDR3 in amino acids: CASSLDRSNYGYTF. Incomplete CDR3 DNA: TGTGCCAGTAGTCTAGACAGGAGTAACTATGGC.

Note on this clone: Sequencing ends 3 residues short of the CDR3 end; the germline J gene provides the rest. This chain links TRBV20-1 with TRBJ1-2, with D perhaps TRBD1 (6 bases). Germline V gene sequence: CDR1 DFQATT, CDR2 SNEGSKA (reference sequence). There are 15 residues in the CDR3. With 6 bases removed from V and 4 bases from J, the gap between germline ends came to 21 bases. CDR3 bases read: TGCAGTGCACGACCGGGGGGGGCCCTTAGCTATGGC. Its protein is CSARPGGALSYG. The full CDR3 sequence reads CSARPGGALSYGYTF.

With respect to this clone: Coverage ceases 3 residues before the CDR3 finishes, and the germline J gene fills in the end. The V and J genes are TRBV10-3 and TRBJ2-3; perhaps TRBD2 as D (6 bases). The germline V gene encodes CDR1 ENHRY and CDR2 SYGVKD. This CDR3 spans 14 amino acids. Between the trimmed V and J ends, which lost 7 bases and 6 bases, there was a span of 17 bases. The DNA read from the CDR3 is TGTGCCATCAACCCCGGGCTAGCGAGCGATACG. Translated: CAINPGLASDT. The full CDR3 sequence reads CAINPGLASDTQYF.

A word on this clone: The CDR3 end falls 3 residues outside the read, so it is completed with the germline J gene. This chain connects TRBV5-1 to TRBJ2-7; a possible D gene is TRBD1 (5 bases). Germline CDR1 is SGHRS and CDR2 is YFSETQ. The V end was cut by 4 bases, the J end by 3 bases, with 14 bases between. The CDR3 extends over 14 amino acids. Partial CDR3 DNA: TGCGCCAGCAGCCGTGACAGAGAAGGCTACGAG. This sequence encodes CASSRDREGYE. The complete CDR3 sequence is CASSRDREGYEQYF.

CDR3: CASSLRGAAFF. CDR3 DNA, as far as it was read: TGTGCCAGCAGTTTAAGAGGGGCG. The chain couples TRBV12-3 or TRBV12-4 to TRBJ1-1, with a tentative D call TRBD1 (5 bases). The CDR3 end falls 3 residues outside the read, so it is completed with the germline J gene. CDR3 length equals 11 residues.

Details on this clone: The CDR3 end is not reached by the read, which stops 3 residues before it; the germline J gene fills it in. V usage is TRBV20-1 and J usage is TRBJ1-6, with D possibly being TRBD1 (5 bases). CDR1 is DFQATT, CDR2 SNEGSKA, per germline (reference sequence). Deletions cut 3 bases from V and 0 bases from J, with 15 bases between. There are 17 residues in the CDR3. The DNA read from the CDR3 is TGCAGTGCTAGGGCAAGGCGGGGGAGCTCCTATAATTCACCC. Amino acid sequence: CSARARRGSSYNSP. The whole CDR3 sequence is CSARARRGSSYNSPLHF.

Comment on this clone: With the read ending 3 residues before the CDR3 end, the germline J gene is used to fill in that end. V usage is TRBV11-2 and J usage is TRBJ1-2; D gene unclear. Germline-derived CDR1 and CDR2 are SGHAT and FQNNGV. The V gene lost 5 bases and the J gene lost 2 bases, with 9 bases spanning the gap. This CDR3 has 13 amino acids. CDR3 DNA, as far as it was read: TGTGCCAGCAGCCAGAGCGGGAACTATGGC. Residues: CASSQSGNYG. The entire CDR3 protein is CASSQSGNYGYTF.